One and the same sample provided the 10 T cell receptor beta chains below, sequenced in a study of tumor-infiltrating lymphocytes in primary liver carcinoma. From roughly 20-30 mg of unsorted bulk tissue, DNA and RNA were co-extracted together. With a constant-region primer, TCR beta cDNA was made from 450 to 500 ng of total RNA. ARM-PCR was slightly modified, and three nested multiplex PCR rounds with it gave rise to the TCR beta libraries. The two initial PCR rounds, around 11 cycles each, used TRBV1-TRBV30 forward and C-beta reverse primers. TCRdb itself ran the multiplex PCR reads through MiXCR, one entry per CDR3 protein. The table has more than 95,000 distinct CDR3 sequences, about four fifths seen once. The specimen sequenced was liver tumor tissue from sampling region 3. Described subset: tumor region T3, left-lateral pole. The receptors here all came from a man aged 35-49 years with primary liver carcinoma and hepatitis B virus infection.

The table lists this clonotype with many counts. V and J are TRBV5-6 and TRBJ2-7; D not resolved. The germline CDR1 and CDR2 sequences are SGHDT and YYEEEE. The CDR3 is made up of 15 amino acids. Trimming removed 0 bases at V and 6 bases at J, with 16 bases between. The CDR3 DNA sequence: TGTGCCAGCAGCTTGGATGCCCCCGGACCCGCCGAGCAGTACTTC. It yields the protein CASSLDAPGPAEQYF.

Details on this clonotype: A read error is likely, as this CDR3 ends without the conserved phenylalanine or tryptophan. This chain joins TRBV7-9 and TRBJ2-5; D ambiguous. The CDR3 covers 12 residues. Germline CDR1 reads SEHNR; CDR2 reads FQNEAQ (reference sequence). The CDR3: CANSQEGETQYL. The CDR3 coding sequence is TGTGCCAACAGCCAGGAAGGGGAGACCCAGTACTTA.

This clonotype was detected only once. At one of its ends the junction is not consistent with the germline gene, which may arise from a read error. The genes are TRBV7-8 and TRBJ2-1; D is ambiguous. Germline V CDR1 and CDR2: SGHVS, FQNEAQ. The length of the CDR3 is 16 residues. The CDR3 is CANSLASGSSFDKQFF. For the CDR3, the DNA is TGTGCCAACAGCTTAGCCTCGGGTAGCTCATTCGATAAGCAGTTCTTC.

This clonotype has only one observation. A read error may account for a junction end that differs from germline. The chain combines TRBV29-1 with TRBJ2-7, with 7 positions matching TRBD1. This CDR3 comprises 16 residues. Germline loops: CDR1 SQVTM, CDR2 ANQGSEA. DNA for the CDR3: TGCAGCGCTGAAGACCCCAAGGGCAGGGGGTCCTACGAGCAGTACTTC. Encoded protein: CSAEDPKGRGSYEQYF.

Worth noting for this clonotype: An end of the junction does not agree with germline; a read error may underlie this. The chain joins TRBV6-1 to TRBJ2-7; TRBD2 aligns across 7 bases. CDR1 MNHNS and CDR2 SASEGT come from the germline V gene. CDR3 length: 14 amino acids. DNA of the CDR3: TGTGCCAGGAGTGTCGGCGGGAGCGAGGGCGAGCAGTACTTC. Amino acid sequence: CARSVGGSEGEQYF.

This clonotype was recorded at least ten times. This sequence joins TRBV25-1 and TRBJ1-2; D gene unclear. Germline CDR1 is MGHDK and CDR2 is SYGVNS. There are 12 residues in the CDR3. V gave up 1 base and J gave up 4 bases, with 4 bases separating them. CDR3 sequence: CASSESTYGYTF. The CDR3 DNA follows: TGTGCCAGCAGTGAATCTACCTATGGCTACACCTTC.

As regards this clonotype: A read error is possible here, since a much larger clone lies one base away. This rearrangement joins TRBV7-8 to TRBJ1-1, with D uncertain. Germline V gene sequence: CDR1 SGHVS, CDR2 FQNEAQ. The CDR3 extends over 13 amino acids. As DNA, the CDR3 is TGTACCAGCAGCCGTCAGAGGAACACTGAAGCTTTCTTT. This codes for CTSSRQRNTEAFF.

Concerning this clonotype itself: The junction shows a germline mismatch at one end, possibly a read error. V and J are TRBV11-2 and TRBJ2-5; the D gene is possibly TRBD1 (6 bases). Germline V gene lookup returns CDR1 SGHAT and CDR2 FQNNGV. This CDR3 has 15 amino acids. Here the CDR3 DNA reads TGTGTCAGCAGCTCCCAGTCAGCCCCAGGGGTGACCCAGTACTTC. Translation: CVSSSQSAPGVTQYF.

This clonotype was detected only once. The junction departs from the called germline gene at one end, perhaps through a read error. The chain couples TRBV29-1 to TRBJ2-5; D uncertain. CDR1 is SQVTM and CDR2 is ANQGSEA in the germline V gene. CDR3 length: 13 residues. CDR3 coding DNA: TGCAGCGTGGCATGGTTGGGCCAAGAGACCCAGTATTTC. Translation: CSVAWLGQETQYF.

The genes are TRBV7-3 and TRBJ2-1, with a tentative D call TRBD2 (6 bases). CDR3 length: 14 residues. Per the germline V gene, CDR1 is SGHTA and CDR2 is FQGTGA. V was pared by 8 bases and J by 4 bases, with 15 bases between. CDR3 residues: CASARRGSYNEQFF. CDR3 sequence (DNA): TGTGCCAGCGCTAGGCGGGGCTCTTACAATGAGCAGTTCTTC.